What follows are 29 T cell receptor beta chains derived from one specimen sequenced in a study of T cell repertoires in cytomegalovirus infection. One entry per CDR3 protein, called by TCRdb with MiXCR from the reads. The sample holds around 450,000 distinct CDR3 sequences, 31% seen once. The sequencing sample was made of PBMCs. The receptor source for this set is a human donor in good health (CMV status not recorded). Some clones in this sample may be carry-over from other donors' samples.

Remarks on this clonotype: The junction departs from germline at one end; a sequencing error may be responsible. The chain links TRBV12-3 or TRBV12-4 to TRBJ2-1, with 8 bases that match TRBD1. The CDR3 covers 12 residues. This CDR3 is CASSPTDRAPLF. The CDR3, as DNA: TGTGCCAGCAGCCCGACGGACAGGGCACCGTTATTC.

In this sample, this clonotype turned up a few times. Germline and junction disagree at one end, which may indicate a read error. This sequence joins TRBV19 and TRBJ2-1; D perhaps matches TRBD2 (6 bases). Germline lookup yields CDR1 LNHDA and CDR2 SQIVND (reference sequence). CDR3 length equals 15 residues. In nucleotides, the CDR3 is TGTGCCAGCAGTATGCGGGAATCGACCTACAATGAGCAGTTCTTC. Its protein product is CASSMRESTYNEQFF.

This clonotype was detected many times. V and J are TRBV7-2 and TRBJ1-1, with 7 positions matching TRBD1. Germline V gene data show CDR1 as SGHTA and CDR2 as FQGNSA. With V trimmed by 10 bases and J by 0 bases, 5 bases remained unmatched. CDR3 length: 13 residues. CDR3 sequence (DNA): TGTGCCATTCAGGGGGGACTGAACACTGAAGCTTTCTTT. Its translation: CAIQGGLNTEAFF.

The rearrangement joins TRBV6-2 or TRBV6-3 to TRBJ1-1, with D hard to call. Germline values: CDR1 MNHEY, CDR2 SVGEGT. The CDR3 sequence is 18 residues long. V lost 6 bases to trimming and J lost 1 base, with 24 bases between them. The CDR3 nucleotides read TGTGCCAGCAGCTGGGGTACAAGGGTATTTGGTGGGAACACTGAAGCTTTCTTT. The encoded protein is CASSWGTRVFGGNTEAFF.

The chain joins TRBV2 to TRBJ1-6, with D possibly TRBD1 on 6 matching bases. The CDR3 is 14 amino acids. Germline assignment: CDR1 SNHLY and CDR2 FYNNEI. V gave up 6 bases and J gave up 8 bases, with 14 bases separating them. The CDR3 loop is CASRLQGVDSPLHF. DNA for the CDR3: TGTGCCAGCAGGCTACAGGGTGTGGATTCACCCCTCCACTTT.

The chain carries TRBV28 and TRBJ2-1, with TRBD2 identical over 7 bases. CDR3 size: 14 residues. CDR1 is MDHEN and CDR2 is SYDVKM in the germline V gene. With V trimmed by 6 bases and J by 8 bases, 10 bases remained unmatched. The DNA of the CDR3 is TGTGCCAGCAGCCGAGAAGTGGGGAGGGATGAGCAGTTCTTC. It specifies CASSREVGRDEQFF.

This clonotype was counted ten times or more. The chain uses TRBV7-2 and TRBJ1-2; D is perhaps TRBD1 (6 bases). Germline V lookup: CDR1 SGHTA, CDR2 FQGNSA. V was pared by 1 base and J by 7 bases, with 10 bases between. CDR3 length: 13 amino acids. In DNA form, the CDR3 reads TGTGCCAGCAGCTTAGACAGGGTGACTGGCTACACCTTC. Its protein is CASSLDRVTGYTF.

The chain joins TRBV6-1 to TRBJ1-5; D unresolved. The CDR3 contains 14 residues. V was cut by 10 bases and J by 7 bases, with 20 bases left in between. Germline assignment: CDR1 MNHNS and CDR2 SASEGT. The CDR3 DNA reads TGTGCCATCAGCGGAGGGATAGTGGGGCAGCCCCAGCATTTT. It codes for CAISGGIVGQPQHF.

At least ten counts were recorded for this clonotype. The genes are TRBV6-1 and TRBJ2-1; 10 bases map to TRBD1. This CDR3 spans 16 amino acids. With 0 bases clipped from V and 10 bases from J, the junction kept 9 bases outside the gene matches. CDR1 is MNHNS, CDR2 SASEGT, per germline. CDR3 amino acids: CASSEALWTGGFEQFF. Here the CDR3 DNA reads TGTGCCAGCAGTGAAGCGCTTTGGACAGGGGGGTTCGAGCAGTTCTTC.

Turning to this clonotype: Compared with germline, one end of the junction differs, possibly owing to a read error. V usage is TRBV15 and J usage is TRBJ2-2, with D perhaps TRBD1 (5 bases). This CDR3 spans 16 amino acids. Germline V gene data show CDR1 as LNHNV and CDR2 as YYDKDF (reference sequence). The CDR3 is CATSRAQQGTTRELFF. CDR3 bases: TGTGCCACCAGCAGAGCGCAGCAGGGTACCACCAGGGAGCTGTTTTTT.

This rearrangement joins TRBV6-2 or TRBV6-3 to TRBJ1-5; D is unclear. CDR1 is MNHEY and CDR2 is SVGEGT in the germline V gene. Trimming removed 7 bases at V and 0 bases at J, with 13 bases between. The CDR3 is 15 residues long. In DNA form, the CDR3 reads TGTGCCAGCACGATCGAGGGATATAGCAATCAGCCCCAGCATTTT. Translating gives CASTIEGYSNQPQHF.

This clonotype was seen repeatedly, ten times or more. This sequence joins TRBV6-1 and TRBJ2-7; 11 bases match TRBD2. The CDR3 has 15 amino acids. Germline-derived CDR1 and CDR2 are MNHNS and SASEGT. Trimming removed 4 bases from V and 5 bases from J; junction bases left unmatched: 7. CDR3 amino acids: CASSALAGEFDEQYF. CDR3 in DNA: TGTGCCAGCAGTGCACTAGCGGGGGAATTCGACGAGCAGTACTTC.

This clonotype was observed a few times. The chain links TRBV6-1 to TRBJ2-3, with 9 bases matching TRBD2. The germline gives CDR1 MNHNS, CDR2 SASEGT. Unmatched junction bases numbered 10, after V lost 5 bases and J lost 4 bases. The CDR3 length is 16 residues. The CDR3 region has the DNA TGTGCCAGCAGTCTTAGGGGACTAGCTTACGCAGATACGCAGTATTTT. It yields the protein CASSLRGLAYADTQYF.

This clonotype has a count of ten or more. The J gene is TRBJ1-1, the V gene TRBV27, with D possibly TRBD1 on 6 matching bases. The CDR3 loop spans 14 amino acids. V shed 6 bases and J shed 3 bases, with 14 bases lying between them. Germline assignment: CDR1 MNHEY and CDR2 SMNVEV (reference sequence). This chain's CDR3 is CASSYVGGHTEAFF. The DNA for the CDR3 is TGTGCCAGCAGCTACGTCGGGGGCCACACTGAAGCTTTCTTT.

The chain is built from TRBV4-1 and TRBJ1-3, with 11 bases aligning to TRBD1. In germline, CDR1 is MGHRA, CDR2 YSYEKL. Unmatched junction bases numbered 7, after V lost 0 bases and J lost 3 bases. The CDR3 covers 18 residues. CDR3 sequence (DNA): TGCGCCAGCAGCCAAGATCGGAAGGACAGGGGGCTTGGAAACACCATATATTTT. Protein product: CASSQDRKDRGLGNTIYF.

This sequence joins TRBV6-1 and TRBJ2-7; D ambiguous. Trimming pared 3 bases from V and 5 bases from J, leaving 26 bases between. In germline, CDR1 is MNHNS, CDR2 SASEGT. This CDR3 is 18 amino acids long. CDR3 coding DNA: TGTGCCAGCAGTGATTCGATGGTGCGGACGCATGGAACCCACGAGCAGTACTTC. Amino acids: CASSDSMVRTHGTHEQYF.

V and J are TRBV7-9 and TRBJ1-4; possibly TRBD1 for D (5 bases). In germline, CDR1 is SEHNR, CDR2 FQNEAQ (reference sequence). This CDR3 contains 15 residues. The CDR3 loop reads CASGPGTATNEKLFF. The CDR3 nucleotides read TGTGCTAGCGGCCCGGGGACCGCAACTAATGAAAAACTGTTTTTT.

The rearrangement links TRBV6-1 to TRBJ1-3; 7 bases fit TRBD1. This CDR3 has 17 amino acids. From germline, CDR1 is MNHNS and CDR2 SASEGT. Trimming took 2 bases from V and 2 from J; bases not matched to a gene: 9. The CDR3 coding sequence is TGTGCCAGCAGTGAACCGGGACAGTCATCCGCTGGAAACACCATATATTTT. Translating it yields CASSEPGQSSAGNTIYF.

About this clonotype itself: The junction shows a germline mismatch at one end, possibly a read error. The chain uses TRBV7-2 and TRBJ2-7, with 7 nucleotides matching TRBD2. CDR3 length: 14 residues. Germline CDR1 and CDR2: SGHTA and FQGNSA. CDR3 sequence (DNA): TGTGCCAGCAGCCTCACTCGCGGGGACTACGAGCAGGACTTC. Encoded protein: CASSLTRGDYEQDF.

This clonotype came up a few times. The chain links TRBV12-3 or TRBV12-4 to TRBJ2-1, with 11 bases fitting TRBD2. There are 14 residues in the CDR3. V shed 5 bases and J 9 bases; nucleotides not matched to a gene: 6. The CDR3 loop is CASSLSGGAGEQFF. CDR3 nucleotide sequence: TGTGCCAGCAGTCTTAGCGGGGGGGCCGGTGAGCAGTTCTTC.

This clonotype was counted ten times or more. J is TRBJ2-1 and V is TRBV11-2; 10 bases align to TRBD2. The CDR3 sequence is 19 residues long. The J segment lost 0 bases and the V segment lost 1 base, leaving 9 bases of the junction unmatched. The germline gives CDR1 SGHAT, CDR2 FQNNGV. CDR3 coding DNA: TGTGCCAGCAGCTTAGTTACTAGCGGGGTCCCGAGCTCCTACAATGAGCAGTTCTTC. Translation gives CASSLVTSGVPSSYNEQFF.

There are a few counts of this clonotype. J is TRBJ2-5 and V is TRBV20-1, with D possibly being TRBD2 (5 bases). The length of the CDR3 is 12 residues. The V gene lost 3 bases and the J gene lost 3 bases, with 8 bases spanning the gap. CDR1 and CDR2 from the germline V gene are DFQATT and SNEGSKA (reference sequence). CDR3 sequence reads: CSARRAEETQYF. In DNA, the CDR3 is TGCAGTGCTAGGAGGGCAGAAGAGACCCAGTACTTC.

This clonotype was picked up a small number of times. The chain couples TRBV4-1 to TRBJ1-6, with a weak D call TRBD1 (6 bases). Trimming pared 0 bases from V and 6 bases from J, leaving 9 bases between. Germline V gene data show CDR1 as MGHRA and CDR2 as YSYEKL. The CDR3 consists of 15 residues. As DNA, the CDR3 is TGCGCCAGCAGCCAAGAAGGGACACCTAATTCACCCCTCCACTTT. Encoded protein: CASSQEGTPNSPLHF.

Of note for this clonotype: At one boundary the junction diverges from the germline segment, which might be a read error. The V call is TRBV24-1, the J call TRBJ1-2; 10 bases fit TRBD1. Germline CDR1 KGHDR, CDR2 SFDVKD. The CDR3 loop spans 14 amino acids. CDR3 in DNA: TGTGCCACGAGTGCAAGACAGGGGGCTTATGGCTACACCTTC. Its translation: CATSARQGAYGYTF.

The chain carries TRBV20-1 and TRBJ2-3, with D possibly being TRBD1 or TRBD2 (5 bases each). The CDR3 consists of 15 residues. Trimming took 6 bases from V and 3 from J, leaving 19 bases between them. CDR1 is DFQATT, CDR2 SNEGSKA, per germline (reference sequence). CDR3 sequence: CSAAGTALGTDTQYF. The CDR3 nucleotides read TGCAGTGCCGCCGGGACCGCGTTGGGGACAGATACGCAGTATTTT.

The rearrangement links TRBV12-3 or TRBV12-4 to TRBJ1-4; 7 bases line up with TRBD1. There are 14 residues in the CDR3. With V trimmed by 5 bases and J by 0 bases, 0 bases remained unmatched. The CDR3 loop is CASSGTATNEKLFF. In DNA form, the CDR3 reads TGTGCCAGCAGTGGGACAGCAACTAATGAAAAACTGTTTTTT.

About this clonotype itself: At one boundary the junction diverges from the germline segment, which might be a read error. The chain links TRBV19 to TRBJ1-5; 7 bases map to TRBD1. The CDR3 has 14 amino acids. Germline V gene sequence: CDR1 LNHDA, CDR2 SQIVND (reference sequence). The CDR3: CAISRDRGNQPQHF. The CDR3 DNA reads as TGTGCCATTAGTAGAGACAGGGGCAATCAGCCCCAGCATTTT.

This chain uses TRBV29-1 with TRBJ2-1; D is unclear. Trimming left V 4 bases short and J 6 bases short, with 7 bases between. The germline gives CDR1 SQVTM, CDR2 ANQGSEA. The CDR3 length is 11 residues. The CDR3 nucleotides are TGCAGCGTTGTCCTTGTCAATGAGCAGTTCTTC. Its translation: CSVVLVNEQFF.

This clonotype was observed a few times. This rearrangement joins TRBV4-3 to TRBJ1-1; TRBD1 aligns across 7 bases. V shed 7 bases, J shed 5 bases, and the junction held 10 bases outside the gene matches. The CDR3 totals 14 residues. The germline CDR1 and CDR2 sequences are LGHNA and YSLEER. CDR3 sequence (DNA): TGCGCCAGCACCCCGGGGATCAGGGGGACTGAAGCTTTCTTT. Translated: CASTPGIRGTEAFF.